This is a list of T cell receptor beta chains from one sample in a study of response to subunit inactivated influenza vaccine. Each CDR3 protein gets one entry after TCRdb re-called the RT-PCR reads with MiXCR. The sample includes hundreds of thousands of distinct CDR3 sequences, less than 30% of them seen just once. The specimen comprised CD4+ T cells sorted from PBMCs, sampled around 5 days after vaccination. The receptor source for this set is a man aged 45-60 years who received an inactivated influenza vaccine. Both conserved end residues are part of each CDR3. Each record gives: clone size, J gene, V gene, D gene, CDR3 protein, CDR3 DNA. The D gene is left open where the match is weak. The size field is filled for only some rows; it gives once, few, many or a size class.

-,TRBJ2-7,TRBV28,-,CASTPPGTYEQYF,TGTGCCAGCACCCCCCCGGGGACCTACGAGCAGTACTTC
many,TRBJ2-5,TRBV3-1,-,CASSQFQVETQYF,TGTGCCAGCAGCCAATTTCAAGTGGAGACCCAGTACTTC
few,TRBJ2-7,TRBV12-3/TRBV12-4,-,CASSTGTDTYEQYF,TGTGCCAGCAGTACTGGGACTGACACCTACGAGCAGTACTTC
few,TRBJ2-3,TRBV5-1,-,CASSLEADTDTQYF,TGCGCCAGCAGCTTGGAGGCAGACACAGATACGCAGTATTTT
-,TRBJ2-3,TRBV4-2,-,CASSQDKLVRTDTQYF,TGTGCCAGCAGCCAAGATAAGCTAGTTCGCACAGATACGCAGTATTTT
-,TRBJ2-1,TRBV29-1,-,CSVLGSHEQFF,TGCAGCGTCCTAGGTTCCCATGAGCAGTTCTTC
-,TRBJ2-3,TRBV10-3,TRBD2,CAISDAGGQSTDTQYF,TGTGCCATCAGTGATGCGGGGGGGCAGAGCACAGATACGCAGTATTTT
few,TRBJ2-7,TRBV18,-,CASSLVSGTYEQYF,TGTGCCAGCTCACTCGTCTCGGGAACCTACGAGCAGTACTTC
-,TRBJ2-4,TRBV11-2,TRBD2,CASSLNLRGAGGPGIQYF,TGTGCCAGCAGCCTTAATCTCCGGGGAGCGGGAGGGCCGGGCATTCAGTACTTC
-,TRBJ2-3,TRBV13,TRBD2,CASSLSSAAGVKDTQYF,TGTGCCAGCAGCTTATCCTCCGCGGCGGGAGTGAAAGATACGCAGTATTTT
many,TRBJ2-1,TRBV4-2,-,CASSQEDYNEQFF,TGTGCCAGCAGCCAAGAGGACTACAATGAGCAGTTCTTC
few,TRBJ2-1,TRBV27,-,CASSPGTPNNEQFF,TGTGCCAGCAGTCCAGGGACACCTAACAATGAGCAGTTCTTC
-,TRBJ2-2,TRBV10-2,TRBD2,CASSDTSGRNTGELFF,TGCGCCAGCTCGGATACTAGCGGGCGAAACACCGGGGAGCTGTTTTTT
few,TRBJ2-1,TRBV24-1,-,CATSDQDSGQRKEQFF,TGTGCCACCAGTGATCAGGACTCGGGGCAGCGCAAAGAGCAGTTCTTC
-,TRBJ2-1,TRBV2,-,CASRPTVRSYNEQFF,TGTGCCAGCAGACCCACGGTACGCTCCTACAATGAGCAGTTCTTC
-,TRBJ2-7,TRBV20-1,TRBD1,CSAPQGAREQYF,TGCAGTGCCCCTCAGGGGGCGCGGGAGCAGTACTTC
-,TRBJ2-1,TRBV27,TRBD1,CASIPLGNRGRGDNEQFF,TGTGCCAGCATTCCTTTGGGGAACAGGGGGCGTGGGGACAATGAGCAGTTCTTC
few,TRBJ2-3,TRBV5-6,TRBD1,CLTGQLTTDTQYF,TGCTTGACGGGACAGCTTACCACAGATACGCAGTATTTT
-,TRBJ2-6,TRBV6-5,-,CAISSGQPSGANVLTF,TGTGCCATCAGTTCCGGACAACCCTCTGGGGCCAACGTCCTGACTTTC
-,TRBJ2-3,TRBV5-5,-,CASSLRSGADTQYF,TGTGCCAGCAGCTTGAGGTCGGGGGCCGATACGCAGTATTTT
few,TRBJ1-5,TRBV6-2/TRBV6-3,-,CASSYVLRQNQPQHF,TGTGCCAGCAGTTACGTTTTGAGACAGAATCAGCCCCAGCATTTT
-,TRBJ2-1,TRBV12-3/TRBV12-4,-,CASSVYPFSYNEQFF,TGTGCCAGCTCAGTTTATCCATTCTCCTACAATGAGCAGTTCTTC
-,TRBJ2-3,TRBV20-1,-,CSASSQAPHTDTQYF,TGCAGTGCTAGTTCCCAGGCCCCCCACACAGATACGCAGTATTTT
few,TRBJ2-7,TRBV7-2,TRBD2,CASSSWTSGSPLYEQYF,TGTGCCAGCAGCTCCTGGACTAGCGGGTCCCCCCTATACGAGCAGTACTTC
few,TRBJ2-2,TRBV11-2,TRBD2,CASKATSGDTGELFF,TGTGCCAGCAAGGCGACTAGCGGAGACACCGGGGAGCTGTTTTTT
few,TRBJ2-2,TRBV7-2,-,CASSFRDSPYTNTGELFF,TGTGCCAGCAGCTTCCGGGACTCCCCCTACACAAACACCGGGGAGCTGTTTTTT
-,TRBJ2-3,TRBV7-9,-,CASSPAGPTDTQYF,TGTGCCAGCAGCCCCGCGGGACCCACAGATACGCAGTATTTT
-,TRBJ2-1,TRBV20-1,TRBD2,CSASGTSGLEQFF,TGCAGTGCTAGTGGGACTAGCGGTCTTGAGCAGTTCTTC
many,TRBJ2-5,TRBV7-2,-,CASSLGAGKYETQYF,TGTGCCAGCAGCTTAGGCGCAGGGAAGTACGAGACCCAGTACTTC